Listed below are T cell receptor beta chains from one sample, sequenced in a study of PD-1 blockade in classical Hodgkin lymphoma. Only in-frame clones appear in the TCRdb table, and some are missing; sequencing was by immunoSEQ multiplex PCR. The repertoire holds roughly 48,000 clones, with about nine tenths as singletons. Material: peripheral blood mononuclear cells (PBMCs), obtained before the fourth cycle of nivolumab. The receptors were sampled from a human donor with classical Hodgkin lymphoma. The CDR3 runs from the conserved cysteine through the conserved F or W. D genes are given only for firm matches. Some rows have no size entry. The others give once, few or many, or a class for an expanded clone.

D,J,size,V,CDR3,DNA
-,TRBJ2-1,-,TRBV5-1,CASGYGTPGNEQFF,TGCGCCAGCGGATACGGGACACCCGGAAATGAGCAGTTCTTC
-,TRBJ2-3,-,TRBV11-3,CASSLGGSSSTDTQYF,TGTGCCAGCAGCTTAGGTGGCTCCTCTAGCACAGATACGCAGTATTTT
TRBD1,TRBJ2-1,-,TRBV7-9,CASSDRGGISNEQFF,TGTGCCAGCAGCGACAGGGGGGGAATAAGCAATGAGCAGTTCTTC
-,TRBJ2-3,-,TRBV5-1,CASSLGIGDSSTDTQYF,TGCGCCAGCAGCTTGGGAATCGGGGACTCTAGCACAGATACGCAGTATTTT
-,TRBJ1-1,-,TRBV18,CASSPQGVSNTEAFF,TGTGCCAGCTCACCACAAGGGGTCTCGAACACTGAAGCTTTCTTT
-,TRBJ1-3,-,TRBV28,CASRWDRSGNTIYF,TGTGCCAGCAGATGGGACCGCTCTGGAAACACCATATATTTT
-,TRBJ2-7,-,TRBV5-1,CASSLRGSQAYEQYF,TGCGCCAGCAGCTTGAGGGGATCTCAGGCCTACGAGCAGTACTTC
-,TRBJ1-1,-,TRBV28,CASGTIWHSEAFF,TGTGCCAGCGGCACTATTTGGCACAGTGAAGCTTTCTTT
TRBD2,TRBJ2-1,-,TRBV10-1,CASSRSGSRNNEQFF,TGCGCCAGCAGTCGTAGCGGGAGCCGGAACAATGAGCAGTTCTTC
TRBD1,TRBJ2-6,once,TRBV5-3,CARSLPTGQGAAGANVLTF,TGTGCCAGAAGCTTGCCCACGGGACAGGGGGCGGCTGGGGCCAACGTCCTGACTTTC
-,TRBJ2-3,-,TRBV4-3,CASSQERRGTDTQYF,TGCGCCAGCAGCCAAGAGAGGAGGGGCACAGATACGCAGTATTTT
TRBD1,TRBJ1-5,-,TRBV28,CASSLLTTGNQPQHF,TGTGCCAGCAGTTTACTCACGACAGGGAATCAGCCCCAGCATTTT
TRBD1,TRBJ2-3,-,TRBV28,CASSSSTGDGADTQYF,TGTGCCAGCAGTTCCTCAACAGGGGATGGTGCAGATACGCAGTATTTT
-,TRBJ1-5,-,TRBV7-9,CASSLDTGGNQPQHF,TGTGCCAGCAGCTTAGATACGGGAGGCAATCAGCCCCAGCATTTT
-,TRBJ2-7,-,TRBV5-6,CASSYRNSYEQYF,TGTGCCAGCAGCTACCGGAACTCCTACGAGCAGTACTTC
-,TRBJ2-1,-,TRBV27,CASSLPRALSSYNEQFF,TGTGCCAGCAGTTTACCCCGGGCCCTTTCCTCCTACAATGAGCAGTTCTTC
-,TRBJ1-4,-,TRBV6-5,CASSSGIGEKLFF,TGTGCCAGCAGTTCCGGGATCGGGGAAAAACTGTTTTTT
TRBD2,TRBJ2-1,-,TRBV27,CASSLWPKTSGGSNEQFF,TGTGCCAGCAGTTTATGGCCAAAGACTAGCGGGGGGTCAAATGAGCAGTTCTTC
-,TRBJ2-1,-,TRBV10-1,CATSTGLFNEQFF,TGCGCCACCTCAACTGGACTTTTCAATGAGCAGTTCTTC
TRBD1,TRBJ2-3,-,TRBV19,CASSNYPGQGYTDTQYF,TGTGCCAGTAGTAACTACCCGGGACAGGGATACACAGATACGCAGTATTTT
-,TRBJ2-1,-,TRBV29-1,CSALPPGPTHNEQFF,TGCAGCGCCCTACCTCCGGGGCCGACCCACAATGAGCAGTTCTTC
-,TRBJ2-7,few,TRBV7-8,CASSLFPGYEQYF,TGTGCCAGCAGCCTGTTCCCGGGCTACGAGCAGTACTTC
TRBD1,TRBJ1-5,-,TRBV7-2,CASSSMDREGQPQHF,TGTGCCAGCAGCTCGATGGACAGGGAAGGACAGCCCCAGCATTTT
-,TRBJ2-7,once,TRBV15,CATSRGQEFPYEQYF,TGTGCCACCAGCAGAGGACAGGAGTTTCCCTACGAGCAGTACTTC
-,TRBJ1-5,-,TRBV4-1,CASSQVTDNQPQHF,TGCGCCAGCAGCCAAGTAACAGATAATCAGCCCCAGCATTTT
TRBD2,TRBJ2-2,once,TRBV9,CASSWGGRTTGELFF,TGTGCCAGCAGCTGGGGCGGGAGGACCACCGGGGAGCTGTTTTTT
TRBD1,TRBJ1-1,-,TRBV15,CATSRPSAQGVTEAFF,TGTGCCACCAGCAGACCTTCCGCCCAGGGGGTCACTGAAGCTTTCTTT
-,TRBJ2-7,-,TRBV28,CASSLVVGVLDYEQYF,TGTGCCAGCAGTTTAGTAGTCGGGGTTTTGGACTACGAGCAGTACTTC
-,TRBJ1-5,-,TRBV2,CASSENKGWGWSQHF,TGTGCCAGCAGTGAAAACAAGGGGTGGGGATGGTCCCAGCATTTT
TRBD1,TRBJ1-4,-,TRBV4-1,CASSQYGTGVEKLFF,TGCGCCAGCAGCCAATATGGGACAGGGGTAGAAAAACTGTTTTTT
TRBD1,TRBJ1-4,-,TRBV6-1,CASSGDRAGEKLFF,TGTGCCAGCAGCGGGGACAGGGCGGGCGAAAAACTGTTTTTT
-,TRBJ2-3,-,TRBV9,CASSVHGTSTDTQYF,TGTGCCAGCAGCGTCCACGGGACTAGCACAGATACGCAGTATTTT
-,TRBJ2-1,-,TRBV5-1,CASSLVQRRDNEQFF,TGCGCCAGCAGCTTGGTACAGCGGAGGGACAATGAGCAGTTCTTC
TRBD2,TRBJ2-7,-,TRBV6-6,CASSYAGGRGEQYF,TGTGCCAGCAGTTATGCGGGGGGCCGAGGCGAGCAGTACTTC
TRBD1,TRBJ2-6,once,TRBV27,CASSSLTGGSRSGANVLTF,TGTGCCAGCAGTTCCCTTACAGGGGGCTCTAGATCTGGGGCCAACGTCCTGACTTTC
-,TRBJ2-1,-,TRBV7-3,CASSLLGGASYNEQFF,TGTGCCAGCAGCTTATTGGGCGGGGCCTCCTACAATGAGCAGTTCTTC
TRBD1,TRBJ2-7,-,TRBV27,CASSTPGQGFYEQYF,TGTGCCAGCAGTACGCCGGGACAGGGCTTCTACGAGCAGTACTTC
-,TRBJ1-5,-,TRBV5-1,CASSYSNQPQHF,TGCGCCAGCTCATATAGCAATCAGCCCCAGCATTTT
-,TRBJ2-7,few,TRBV19,CASSWGLAYEQYF,TGTGCCAGTAGTTGGGGGCTCGCCTACGAGCAGTACTTC
-,TRBJ1-1,-,TRBV6-5,CASSYQIGGTEAFF,TGTGCCAGCAGTTACCAAATAGGTGGAACTGAAGCTTTCTTT
-,TRBJ2-2,-,TRBV10-3,CAIWRGGDTGELFF,TGTGCCATCTGGAGGGGGGGCGACACCGGGGAGCTGTTTTTT
TRBD1,TRBJ1-2,few,TRBV7-2,CASSSLQGAVGYTF,TGTGCCAGCAGCTCTCTACAGGGGGCGGTTGGCTACACCTTC
-,TRBJ2-6,-,TRBV5-1,CASIRASGSQSRANVLTF,TGCGCCAGCATAAGAGCATCCGGTTCACAAAGTCGGGCCAACGTCCTGACTTTC